This is a list of T cell receptor beta chains from one sample in a study of blood T cell repertoires in COVID-19. TCRdb's copy holds only in-frame clones and misses some; the assay was immunoSEQ multiplex PCR. The sample contains fewer than 110,000 clones, over 75% of which appear only once. Specimen: peripheral blood. Source of these receptors: a human donor in a cohort sampled during active COVID-19. The CDR3 runs from the conserved cysteine through the conserved F or W. Clone size, where shown, is once, few, many, or a class for clones that have expanded.

clone size | V gene | CDR3 protein
- | TRBV24-1 | CATSDPTSASSYNEQFF
- | TRBV28 | CASSPLNEKLFF
- | TRBV9 | CASSAYRGRADTQYF
- | TRBV2 | CASRLASGYGYTF
- | TRBV5-5 | CASRIQGLETQYF
- | TRBV29-1 | CSEKQGSDTQYF
once | TRBV5-4 | CASSSRDRSTDTQYF
- | TRBV21-1 | CASTADREQETQYF
- | TRBV29-1 | CSVEDLAGYEQFF
- | TRBV4-2 | CASSQDRDFNNEQFF
- | TRBV11-2 | CASSSPGGLRTGELFF
- | TRBV5-1 | CASSKDLRSTDTQYF
- | TRBV29-1 | CSASGGLGETQYF
- | TRBV5-6 | CASSLDSMNTEAFF
- | TRBV5-1 | CASSSGRGSVGQETQYF
- | TRBV6-1 | CASYGNTIYF
- | TRBV4-1 | CASSSPGLQTGELFF
- | TRBV28 | CASSNPGEWVVEAFF
- | TRBV15 | CATSRSDRGPLYGYTF